This TCR beta chain was documented in a study of blood T cells in healthy people across ages. Combining a sample-barcoded 5' primer with a J-beta primer mix, a second PCR ran for roughly 7 to 12 cycles. Each cDNA molecule was tagged by a template-switch adaptor with 12 random nucleotides. TCRdb ran MiXCR on the 5' RACE reads and lists one entry per CDR3 protein. The data hold nearly 800,000 distinct CDR3 sequences, with 45% to 70% observed a single time. The J segment lost 4 bases and the V segment lost 6 bases, leaving 10 bases of the junction unmatched. Germline lookup yields CDR1 SQVTM and CDR2 ANQGSEA. The length of the CDR3 is 14 residues. Aged about 6 to 95, donors were systemically healthy Caucasians from Russia. Each donor had 8 to 10 milliliters of peripheral blood drawn.

The sequenced sample consisted of blood. The chain recombines TRBV29-1 with TRBJ2-3, with 7 bases that match TRBD1. The TCR originated in a man in his forties in good health. CDR3: CSVSKNRGSDTQYF. The CDR3 DNA reads TGCAGCGTCAGTAAGAACAGGGGATCAGATACGCAGTATTTT.